The next 21 T cell receptor beta chains were all read from a single sample in a study of T cells in localized non-small cell lung cancer. Assay used: immunoSEQ multiplex PCR; TCRdb lists only in-frame clones, some missing. The sample shows about 27,000 clones, 82% of them seen only once. The sequencing here drew on peripheral blood, taken before any cancer treatment. The receptor set was obtained from a woman aged 40-75 years with stage I lung adenocarcinoma.

The chain combines TRBV5-5 with TRBJ2-5; maybe TRBD2 (6 bases). Looked up from germline, CDR1 is SGHKS and CDR2 is YYEKEE (reference sequence). There are 11 residues in the CDR3. Between the trimmed V and J ends, which lost 6 bases and 5 bases, there was a span of 8 bases. CDR3 protein: CASIAGETQYF. CDR3 sequence (DNA): TGTGCCAGCATCGCGGGGGAGACCCAGTACTTC.

Only one count was recorded for this clone. The chain has TRBV30 and TRBJ2-3, with 9 bases aligning to TRBD2. The germline V gene has CDR1 GTSNPN and CDR2 SVGIG (reference sequence). Trimming cost V 0 bases and J 4 bases; bases outside gene matches: 5. This CDR3 is built from 15 residues. DNA for the CDR3: TGTGCCTGGAGTGTACGGGCTAGCGGGGCAGATACGCAGTATTTT. This translates into CAWSVRASGADTQYF.

This clone was picked up one time. CDR3 sequence (DNA): TGTGCCAGCAGCTTCGGCAGGGACAATCAGCCCCAGCATTTT. Encoded protein: CASSFGRDNQPQHF. The chain links TRBV5-6 to TRBJ1-5; weak D call: TRBD1 (5 bases). The V gene lost 2 bases and the J gene lost 3 bases, with 9 bases spanning the gap. The germline CDR1 and CDR2 sequences are SGHDT and YYEEEE. CDR3 size: 14 residues.

The chain joins TRBV6-5 to TRBJ2-7; possible D gene TRBD1, 6 bases. This CDR3 contains 13 residues. Germline lookup yields CDR1 MNHEY and CDR2 SVGAGI. V lost 4 bases and J 3 bases, leaving 10 bases between the germline ends. CDR3 in DNA: TGTGCCAGCAGTTCCCCGGACAGCTACGAGCAGTACTTC. This encodes CASSSPDSYEQYF.

The V gene is TRBV19, the J gene TRBJ2-1; 8 positions match TRBD1. Losses at the gene ends were 6 bases for V and 1 base for J; bases not matched to a gene: 5. The CDR3 contains 15 residues. Germline CDR1 LNHDA, CDR2 SQIVND (reference sequence). Here the CDR3 DNA reads TGTGCCAGTAGCGGACAGGGAAGGTCCTACAATGAGCAGTTCTTC. It codes for CASSGQGRSYNEQFF.

The gene calls are TRBV5-1 and TRBJ2-7; D tentatively reads TRBD1 or TRBD2 (5 bases each). CDR1 and CDR2 from the germline V gene are SGHRS and YFSETQ. The CDR3 length is 13 residues. Trimming shortened V by 4 bases and J by 9 bases, and 17 bases separated the two germline ends. CDR3 loop: CASSAGTSRGQYF. The DNA of the CDR3 is TGCGCCAGCAGCGCCGGGACCTCACGGGGGCAGTACTTC.

This clone was recorded a few times. V gene TRBV7-3 combines with J gene TRBJ1-1; D gene unclear. The germline V and J ends were trimmed by 6 bases and 1 base, with 9 bases remaining between them. The CDR3 length is 13 residues. Germline-derived CDR1 and CDR2 are SGHTA and FQGTGA. CDR3 protein: CASSYSQNTEAFF. As DNA, the CDR3 is TGTGCCAGCAGTTACAGCCAGAACACTGAAGCTTTCTTT.

V usage is TRBV5-1 and J usage is TRBJ1-1, with a possible D match to TRBD1 (5 bases). The CDR3 is 12 residues long. The germline V gene has CDR1 SGHRS and CDR2 YFSETQ. Trimming removed 7 bases at V and 5 bases at J, with 12 bases between. The CDR3 loop is CASRYGGTEAFF. CDR3 in DNA: TGCGCCAGCCGCTACGGGGGTACTGAAGCTTTCTTT. The variable domain in full, with the rest retrieved from reference TRBV5-1 and TRBJ1-1, is KAGVTQTPRYLIKTRGQQVTLSCSPISGHRSVSWYQQTPGQGLQFLFEYFSETQRNKGNFPGRFSGRQFSNSRSEMNVSTLELGDSALYLCASRYGGTEAFFGQGTRLTVV.

The table lists this clone with a count of one. An end of the junction differs from the germline gene, which may be a read error. The chain couples TRBV11-3 to TRBJ2-7; the D is unclear. Germline-derived CDR1 and CDR2 are SGHNT and YENEEA. The CDR3 has 13 residues. CDR3 residues: CASSLSTSHEQYF. The CDR3 region has the DNA TGTGCCAGCAGCTTGTCCACCTCCCACGAGCAGTACTTC.

The chain links TRBV11-2 to TRBJ1-2, with TRBD1 matching 9 bases. The germline CDR1 and CDR2 sequences are SGHAT and FQNNGV. The CDR3 contains 13 residues. V shed 5 bases and J 8 bases; nucleotides not matched to a gene: 6. CDR3 region: CASSLQGAGGYTF. In DNA form, the CDR3 reads TGTGCCAGCAGCCTACAGGGGGCGGGAGGCTACACCTTC.

This clone was detected a few times. The rearrangement uses TRBV7-9 and TRBJ1-4; no reliable D call. The ends were cut back, 5 bases at V and 8 bases at J, with 15 bases in the middle. Germline CDR1 is SEHNR and CDR2 is FQNEAQ (reference sequence). This CDR3 region has 14 residues. CDR3 sequence: CASSISFEGEKLFF. The CDR3 DNA sequence: TGTGCCAGCAGCATAAGCTTCGAGGGCGAAAAACTGTTTTTT.

The V gene is TRBV7-9, the J gene TRBJ2-1, with 9 bases identical to TRBD1. The CDR3 contains 18 residues. Germline V CDR1 and CDR2: SEHNR, FQNEAQ (reference sequence). After removal of 2 bases from V and 3 bases from J, the junction contained 11 bases not matched to a gene. The CDR3 region has the DNA TGTGCCAGCAGCTTACCCCGGGACAGGGCCTATAACTACAATGAGCAGTTCTTC. Translation: CASSLPRDRAYNYNEQFF.

The chain carries TRBV4-3 and TRBJ1-6; 9 positions agree with TRBD1. Germline CDR1 and CDR2: LGHNA and YSLEER. The CDR3 sequence is 17 residues long. Trimming took 1 base from V and 5 from J; bases not matched to a gene: 6. The CDR3 spells CASSQGTGGENNSPLHF. Here the CDR3 DNA reads TGCGCCAGCAGCCAAGGAACAGGGGGCGAAAATAATTCACCCCTCCACTTT.

The sample holds one count of this clone. The genes are TRBV19 and TRBJ2-7, with TRBD1 matching over 9 bases. The V and J ends lost 4 bases and 1 base, in that order; junction bases with no gene match: 5. The CDR3 has 15 amino acids. In germline, CDR1 is LNHDA, CDR2 SQIVND (reference sequence). DNA of the CDR3: TGTGCCAGTAGTACTAGGACAGGGGTATCCTACGAGCAGTACTTC. This gives the protein CASSTRTGVSYEQYF.

This CDR3 reads CAWSRGSGNTIYF. The CDR3 nucleotides are TGTGCCTGGAGTCGAGGCTCTGGAAACACCATATATTTT. The chain joins TRBV30 to TRBJ1-3, with no clear D. This CDR3 is built from 13 residues. Germline loops: CDR1 GTSNPN, CDR2 SVGIG (reference sequence). Between the trimmed V and J ends, which lost 2 bases and 0 bases, there was a span of 5 bases.

V usage is TRBV11-3 and J usage is TRBJ2-1; D assignment may be TRBD1 or TRBD2 (6 bases each). This CDR3 has 15 residues. Germline V gives CDR1 SGHNT, CDR2 YENEEA. V gave up 0 bases and J gave up 8 bases, with 14 bases separating them. The CDR3 loop reads CASSLDAGEVDEQFF. The CDR3 DNA sequence: TGTGCCAGCAGCTTAGACGCAGGGGAGGTTGATGAGCAGTTCTTC.

The chain uses TRBV2 and TRBJ1-5; D might be TRBD1 (5 bases). V lost 8 bases and J lost 4, with 12 bases in between. Looked up from germline, CDR1 is SNHLY and CDR2 is FYNNEI. This CDR3 contains 13 residues. This CDR3 reads CASGTGLNQPQHF. Here the CDR3 DNA reads TGTGCCAGCGGGACGGGCCTTAATCAGCCCCAGCATTTT.

This clone turned up a few times. The V gene is TRBV9, the J gene TRBJ1-6, with no clear D. Germline V lookup: CDR1 SGDLS, CDR2 YYNGEE. The CDR3 has 13 amino acids. Trimming stripped 4 bases from V and 11 bases from J, with 13 bases between. This chain's CDR3 is CASSSTSRTPLHF. As DNA, the CDR3 is TGTGCCAGCAGCTCCACGTCACGGACACCCCTCCACTTT.

This clone appeared a few times. The chain joins TRBV7-3 to TRBJ2-7, with 11 bases matching TRBD1. Germline V CDR1 and CDR2: SGHTA, FQGTGA. CDR3 size: 13 residues. Unmatched junction bases numbered 2, after V lost 4 bases and J lost 6 bases. The CDR3 sequence: CASSSDRGLEQYF. DNA of the CDR3: TGTGCCAGCAGCTCGGACAGGGGGCTCGAGCAGTACTTC.

This clone was detected once. For the CDR3, the DNA is TGTGCCAACAGGGGGTTCTCCTACGAGCAGTACTTC. The encoded protein is CANRGFSYEQYF. The genes are TRBV2 and TRBJ2-7; 8 bases line up with TRBD1. The CDR3 totals 12 residues. Germline-derived CDR1 and CDR2 are SNHLY and FYNNEI. Losses at the gene ends were 10 bases for V and 0 bases for J; bases not matched to a gene: 2.

This clone was observed a handful of times. V is TRBV29-1 and J is TRBJ1-2; 7 bases line up with TRBD1. CDR3 length equals 14 residues. With V trimmed by 3 bases and J by 2 bases, 6 bases remained unmatched. Germline V gene lookup returns CDR1 SQVTM and CDR2 ANQGSEA. In DNA form, the CDR3 reads TGCAGCGTTGATGAACAGGGGCTAAACTATGGCTACACCTTC. Translated: CSVDEQGLNYGYTF.